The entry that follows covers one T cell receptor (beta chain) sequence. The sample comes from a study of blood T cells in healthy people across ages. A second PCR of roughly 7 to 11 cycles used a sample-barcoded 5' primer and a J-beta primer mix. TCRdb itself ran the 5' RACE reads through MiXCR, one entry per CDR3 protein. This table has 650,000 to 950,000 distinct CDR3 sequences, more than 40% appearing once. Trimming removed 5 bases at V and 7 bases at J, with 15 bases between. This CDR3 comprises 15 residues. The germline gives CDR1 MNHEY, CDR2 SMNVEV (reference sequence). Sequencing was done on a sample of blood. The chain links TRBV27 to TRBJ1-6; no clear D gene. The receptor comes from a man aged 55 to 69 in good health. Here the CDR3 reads CASSPPPAPNSPLHF. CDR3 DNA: TGTGCCAGCAGTCCCCCACCGGCCCCGAATTCACCCCTCCACTTT.